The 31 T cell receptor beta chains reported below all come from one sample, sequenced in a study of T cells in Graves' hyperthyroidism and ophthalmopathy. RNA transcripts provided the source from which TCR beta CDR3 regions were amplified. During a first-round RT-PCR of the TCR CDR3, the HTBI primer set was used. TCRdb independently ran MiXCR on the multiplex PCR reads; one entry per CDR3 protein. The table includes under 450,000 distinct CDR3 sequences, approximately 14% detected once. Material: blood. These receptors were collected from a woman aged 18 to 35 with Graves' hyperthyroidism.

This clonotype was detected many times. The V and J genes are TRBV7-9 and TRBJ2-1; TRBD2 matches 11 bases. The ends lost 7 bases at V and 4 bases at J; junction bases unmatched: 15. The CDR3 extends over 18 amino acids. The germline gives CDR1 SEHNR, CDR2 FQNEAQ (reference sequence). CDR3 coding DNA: TGTGCCAGCACCCTATGGGGCGGACTAGCGGGCCCATACAATGAGCAGTTCTTC. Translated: CASTLWGGLAGPYNEQFF.

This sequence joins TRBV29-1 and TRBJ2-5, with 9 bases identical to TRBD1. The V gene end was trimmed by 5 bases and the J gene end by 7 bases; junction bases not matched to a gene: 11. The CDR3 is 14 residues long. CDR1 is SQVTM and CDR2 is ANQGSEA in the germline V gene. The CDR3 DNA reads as TGCAGCGTTCAAAGAGGACAGGGGACGGGGACCCAGTACTTC. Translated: CSVQRGQGTGTQYF.

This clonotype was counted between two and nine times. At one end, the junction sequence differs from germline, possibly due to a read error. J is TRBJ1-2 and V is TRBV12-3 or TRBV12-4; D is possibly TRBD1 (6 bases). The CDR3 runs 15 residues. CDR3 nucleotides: TGTGCCAACAGTTTATCAGCAGGGGCTAACTATGGCTACACCTTC. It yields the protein CANSLSAGANYGYTF.

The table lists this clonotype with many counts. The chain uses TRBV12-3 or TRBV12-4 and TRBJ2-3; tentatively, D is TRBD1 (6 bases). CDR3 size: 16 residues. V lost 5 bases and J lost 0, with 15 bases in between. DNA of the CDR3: TGTGCCAGCAGTCCCCTAGGGACATCTAGCACAGATACGCAGTATTTT. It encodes CASSPLGTSSTDTQYF.

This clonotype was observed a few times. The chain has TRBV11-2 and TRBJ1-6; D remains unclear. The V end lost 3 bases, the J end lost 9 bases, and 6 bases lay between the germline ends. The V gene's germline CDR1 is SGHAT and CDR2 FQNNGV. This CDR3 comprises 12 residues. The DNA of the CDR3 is TGTGCCAGCAGCTTCACCCGTTCACCCCTCCACTTT. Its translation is CASSFTRSPLHF. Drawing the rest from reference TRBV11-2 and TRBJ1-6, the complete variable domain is EAGVAQSPRYKIIEKRQSVAFWCNPISGHATLYWYQQILGQGPKLLIQFQNNGVVDDSQLPKDRFSAERLKGVDSTLKIQPAKLEDSAVYLCASSFTRSPLHFGNGTRLTVT.

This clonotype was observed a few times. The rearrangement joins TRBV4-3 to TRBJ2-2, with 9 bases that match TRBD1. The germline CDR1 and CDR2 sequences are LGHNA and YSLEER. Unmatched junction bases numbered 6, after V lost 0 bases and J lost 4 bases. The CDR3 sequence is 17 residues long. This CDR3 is CASSQDRGTGRTGELFF. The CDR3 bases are TGCGCCAGCAGCCAAGACCGCGGGACAGGGCGCACCGGGGAGCTGTTTTTT.

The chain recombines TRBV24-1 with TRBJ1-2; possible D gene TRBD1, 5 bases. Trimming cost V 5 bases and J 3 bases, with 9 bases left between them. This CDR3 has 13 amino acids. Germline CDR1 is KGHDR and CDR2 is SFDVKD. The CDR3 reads CATSVKGHYGYTF. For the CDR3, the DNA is TGTGCCACCAGTGTCAAGGGACACTATGGCTACACCTTC.

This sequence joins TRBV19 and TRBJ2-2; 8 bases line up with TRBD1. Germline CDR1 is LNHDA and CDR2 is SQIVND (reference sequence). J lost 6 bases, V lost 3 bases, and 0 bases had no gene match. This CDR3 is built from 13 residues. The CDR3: CASSIRGPGELFF. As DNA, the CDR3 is TGTGCCAGTAGTATCAGGGGGCCCGGGGAGCTGTTTTTT.

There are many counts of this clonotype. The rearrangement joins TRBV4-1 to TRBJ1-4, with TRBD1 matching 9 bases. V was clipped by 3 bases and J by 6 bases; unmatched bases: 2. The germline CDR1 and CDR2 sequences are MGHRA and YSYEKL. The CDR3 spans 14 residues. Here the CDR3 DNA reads TGCGCCAGCAGCCAGGGACAGGGCTATGAAAAACTGTTTTTT. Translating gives CASSQGQGYEKLFF.

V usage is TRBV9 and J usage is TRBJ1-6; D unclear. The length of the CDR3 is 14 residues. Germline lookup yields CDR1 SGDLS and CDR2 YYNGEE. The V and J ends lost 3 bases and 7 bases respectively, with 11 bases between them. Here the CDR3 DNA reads TGTGCCAGCAGCGCCACCGTGGGGAATTCACCCCTCCACTTT. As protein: CASSATVGNSPLHF.

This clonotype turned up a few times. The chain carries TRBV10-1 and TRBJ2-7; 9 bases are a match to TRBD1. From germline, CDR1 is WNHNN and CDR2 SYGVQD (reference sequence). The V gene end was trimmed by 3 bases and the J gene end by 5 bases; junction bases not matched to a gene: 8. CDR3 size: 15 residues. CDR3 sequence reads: CASSDTGTGMHEQYF. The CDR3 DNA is TGCGCCAGCAGTGATACCGGGACAGGGATGCACGAGCAGTACTTC.

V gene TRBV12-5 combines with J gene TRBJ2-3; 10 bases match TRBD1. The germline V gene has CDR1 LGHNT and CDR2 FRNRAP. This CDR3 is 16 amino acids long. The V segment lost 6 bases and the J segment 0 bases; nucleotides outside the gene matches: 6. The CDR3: CASGASGQGSTDTQYF. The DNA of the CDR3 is TGTGCTAGTGGGGCCTCGGGACAGGGGAGCACAGATACGCAGTATTTT. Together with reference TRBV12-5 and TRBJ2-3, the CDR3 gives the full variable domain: DARVTQTPRHKVTEMGQEVTMRCQPILGHNTVFWYRQTMMQGLELLAYFRNRAPLDDSGMPKDRFSAEMPDATLATLKIQPSEPRDSAVYFCASGASGQGSTDTQYFGPGTRLTVL.

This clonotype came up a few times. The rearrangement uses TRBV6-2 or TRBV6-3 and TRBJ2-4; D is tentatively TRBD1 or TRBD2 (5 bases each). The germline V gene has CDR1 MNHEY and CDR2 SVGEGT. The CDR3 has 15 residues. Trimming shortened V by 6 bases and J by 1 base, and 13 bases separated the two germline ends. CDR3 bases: TGTGCCAGCAGGAAGAGATGGGGGGCCAAAAACATTCAGTACTTC. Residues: CASRKRWGAKNIQYF.

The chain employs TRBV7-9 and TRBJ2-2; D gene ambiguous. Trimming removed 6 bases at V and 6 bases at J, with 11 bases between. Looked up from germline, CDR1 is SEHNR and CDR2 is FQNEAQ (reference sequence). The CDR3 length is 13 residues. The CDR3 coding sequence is TGTGCCAGCAGTGACGCCTTATCCGGGGAGCTGTTTTTT. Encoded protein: CASSDALSGELFF.

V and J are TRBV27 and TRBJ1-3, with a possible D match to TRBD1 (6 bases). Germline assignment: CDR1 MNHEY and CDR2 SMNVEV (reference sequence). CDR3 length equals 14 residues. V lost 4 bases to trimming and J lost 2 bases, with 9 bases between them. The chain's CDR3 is CASSSQGAGNTIYF. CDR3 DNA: TGTGCCAGCAGTTCACAGGGTGCTGGAAACACCATATATTTT.

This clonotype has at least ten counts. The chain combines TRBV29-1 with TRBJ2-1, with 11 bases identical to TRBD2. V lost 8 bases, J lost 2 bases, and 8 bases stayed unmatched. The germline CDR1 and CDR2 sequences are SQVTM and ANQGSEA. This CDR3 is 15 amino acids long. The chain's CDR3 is CSTPGLAGAYNEQFF. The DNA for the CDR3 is TGCAGCACCCCCGGACTAGCGGGTGCCTACAATGAGCAGTTCTTC.

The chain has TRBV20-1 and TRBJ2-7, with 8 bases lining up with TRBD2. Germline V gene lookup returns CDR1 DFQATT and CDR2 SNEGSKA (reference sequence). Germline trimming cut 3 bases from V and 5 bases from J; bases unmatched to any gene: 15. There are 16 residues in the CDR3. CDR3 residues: CSARPIPAGVFNEQYF. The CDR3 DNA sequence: TGCAGTGCTAGGCCTATACCAGCGGGGGTTTTTAACGAGCAGTACTTC.

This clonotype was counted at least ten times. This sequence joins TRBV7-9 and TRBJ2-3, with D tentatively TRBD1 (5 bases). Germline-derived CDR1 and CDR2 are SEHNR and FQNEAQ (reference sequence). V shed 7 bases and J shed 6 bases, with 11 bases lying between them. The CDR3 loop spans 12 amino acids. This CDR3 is CASTRARDTQYF. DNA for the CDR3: TGTGCCAGCACCAGGGCTAGGGATACGCAGTATTTT. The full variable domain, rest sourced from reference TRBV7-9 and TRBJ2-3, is DTGVSQNPRHKITKRGQNVTFRCDPISEHNRLYWYRQTLGQGPEFLTYFQNEAQLEKSRLLSDRFSAERPKGSFSTLEIQRTEQGDSAMYLCASTRARDTQYFGPGTRLTVL.

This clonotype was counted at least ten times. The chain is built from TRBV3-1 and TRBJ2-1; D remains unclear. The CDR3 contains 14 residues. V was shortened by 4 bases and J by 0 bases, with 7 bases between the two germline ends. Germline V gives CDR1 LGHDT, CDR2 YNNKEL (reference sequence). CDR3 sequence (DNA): TGTGCCAGCAGCCCCCATGGCTCCTACAATGAGCAGTTCTTC. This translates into CASSPHGSYNEQFF.

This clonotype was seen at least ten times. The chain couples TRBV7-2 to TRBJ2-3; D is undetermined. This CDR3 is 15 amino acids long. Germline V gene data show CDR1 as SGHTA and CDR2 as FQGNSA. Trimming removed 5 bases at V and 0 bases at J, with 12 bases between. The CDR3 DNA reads TGTGCCAGCAGCATCCGACCGATTAGCACAGATACGCAGTATTTT. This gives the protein CASSIRPISTDTQYF.

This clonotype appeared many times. The CDR3 bases are TGTGCCAGCAGCTTAGGTGGACGGGGCTGGACAGGGACGGCGCCTGAGGGCTACACCTTC. Its protein is CASSLGGRGWTGTAPEGYTF. This chain joins TRBV11-2 and TRBJ1-2; 8 nucleotides line up with TRBD1. CDR1 SGHAT and CDR2 FQNNGV come from the germline V gene. The CDR3 spans 20 residues. Unmatched junction bases numbered 24, after V lost 1 base and J lost 8 bases. The whole variable domain, filled in from reference TRBV11-2 and TRBJ1-2, reads EAGVAQSPRYKIIEKRQSVAFWCNPISGHATLYWYQQILGQGPKLLIQFQNNGVVDDSQLPKDRFSAERLKGVDSTLKIQPAKLEDSAVYLCASSLGGRGWTGTAPEGYTFGSGTRLTVV.

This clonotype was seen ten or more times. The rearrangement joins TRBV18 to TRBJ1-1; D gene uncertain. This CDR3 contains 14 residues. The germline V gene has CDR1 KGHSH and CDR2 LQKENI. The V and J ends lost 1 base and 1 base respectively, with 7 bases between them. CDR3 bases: TGTGCCAGCTCACCACGAGGGAGGAACACTGAAGCTTTCTTT. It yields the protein CASSPRGRNTEAFF.

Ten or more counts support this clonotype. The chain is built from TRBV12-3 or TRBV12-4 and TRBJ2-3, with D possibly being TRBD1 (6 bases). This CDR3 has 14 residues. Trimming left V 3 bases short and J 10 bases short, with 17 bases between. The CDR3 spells CASSFTGYEGAQYF. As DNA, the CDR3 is TGTGCCAGCAGTTTTACAGGTTACGAGGGGGCGCAGTATTTT.

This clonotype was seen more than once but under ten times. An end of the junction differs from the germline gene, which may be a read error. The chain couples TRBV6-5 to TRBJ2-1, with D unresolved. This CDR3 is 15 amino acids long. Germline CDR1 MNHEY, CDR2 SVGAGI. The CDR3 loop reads CASSYSRSSYNEQLF. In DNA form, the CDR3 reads TGTGCCAGCAGTTACTCTCGGTCCAGCTACAATGAGCAGCTCTTC.

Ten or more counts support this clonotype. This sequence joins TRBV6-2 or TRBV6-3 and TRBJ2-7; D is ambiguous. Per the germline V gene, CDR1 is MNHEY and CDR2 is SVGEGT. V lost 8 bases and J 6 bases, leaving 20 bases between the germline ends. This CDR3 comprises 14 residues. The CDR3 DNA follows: TGTGCCAGCCTCCCAGGAGCCGGAGTTGGCGAGCAGTACTTC. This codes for CASLPGAGVGEQYF.

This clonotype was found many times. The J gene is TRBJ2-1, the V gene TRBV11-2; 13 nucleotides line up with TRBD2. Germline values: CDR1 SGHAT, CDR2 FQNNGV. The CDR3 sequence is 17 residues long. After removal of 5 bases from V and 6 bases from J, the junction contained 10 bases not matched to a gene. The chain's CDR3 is CASSTQHTSGGVNEQFF. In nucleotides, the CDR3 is TGTGCCAGCAGCACCCAACATACTAGCGGGGGGGTCAATGAGCAGTTCTTC.

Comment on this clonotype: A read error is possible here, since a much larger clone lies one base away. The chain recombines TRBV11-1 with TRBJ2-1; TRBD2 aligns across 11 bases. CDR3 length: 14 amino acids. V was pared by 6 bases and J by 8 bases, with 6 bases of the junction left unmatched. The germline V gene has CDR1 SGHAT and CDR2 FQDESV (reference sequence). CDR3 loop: CASRRLAGRHEQFF. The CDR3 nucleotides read TGTGCCAGCAGAAGACTAGCGGGGAGGCATGAGCAGTTCTTC.

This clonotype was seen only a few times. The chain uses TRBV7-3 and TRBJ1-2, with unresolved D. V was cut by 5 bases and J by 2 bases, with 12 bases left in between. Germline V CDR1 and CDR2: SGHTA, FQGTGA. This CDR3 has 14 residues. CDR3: CASSPKGPNYGYTF. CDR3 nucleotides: TGTGCCAGCAGCCCCAAGGGCCCGAACTATGGCTACACCTTC.

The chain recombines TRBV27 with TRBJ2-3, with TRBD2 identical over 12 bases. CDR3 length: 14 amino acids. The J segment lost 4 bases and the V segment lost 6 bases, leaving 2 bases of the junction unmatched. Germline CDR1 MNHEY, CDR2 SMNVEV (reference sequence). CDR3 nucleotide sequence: TGTGCCAGCAGGACTAGCGGGAGACCAGATACGCAGTATTTT. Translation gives CASRTSGRPDTQYF.

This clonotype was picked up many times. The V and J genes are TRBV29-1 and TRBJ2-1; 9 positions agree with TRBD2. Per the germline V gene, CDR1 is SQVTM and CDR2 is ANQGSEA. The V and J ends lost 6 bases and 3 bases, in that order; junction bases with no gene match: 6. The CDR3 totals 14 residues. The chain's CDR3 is CSVVLAGDYNEQFF. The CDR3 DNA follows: TGCAGCGTCGTGTTAGCGGGAGACTACAATGAGCAGTTCTTC.

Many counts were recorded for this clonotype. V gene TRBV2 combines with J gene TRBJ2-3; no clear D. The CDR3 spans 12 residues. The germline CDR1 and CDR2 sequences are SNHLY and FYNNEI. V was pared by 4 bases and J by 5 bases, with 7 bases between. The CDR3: CASSVVKDTQYF. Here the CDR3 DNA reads TGTGCCAGCAGTGTGGTCAAAGATACGCAGTATTTT.